What follows are 12 T cell receptor beta chains derived from one specimen sequenced in a study of human T cells and chemical hapten exposure. Using its own MiXCR run on the RACE reads, TCRdb lists one record per CDR3 protein. The sample holds under 400,000 distinct CDR3 sequences, more than 4.5% seen once. Time point of the sample: pre-sensitization, week 0. Treatment indicated: therapeutic diphenylcyclopropenone sensitization with weekly scalp DPC. Sequencing was performed on whole blood, taken in connection with sensitization to the hapten diphenylcyclopropenone (DPC). Receptors originate from a woman in her forties or fifties with alopecia areata. Some clones in this sample may be carry-over from other donors' samples.

The sample holds a few counts of this clonotype. The chain is built from TRBV11-2 and TRBJ2-1; D is uncertain. The CDR3 sequence is 14 residues long. Germline V gene lookup returns CDR1 SGHAT and CDR2 FQNNGV. The ends were cut back, 3 bases at V and 10 bases at J, with 16 bases in the middle. CDR3 sequence reads: CASSFSRELGEQFF. As DNA, the CDR3 is TGTGCCAGCAGCTTCTCCCGAGAACTCGGAGAGCAGTTCTTC.

This clonotype appeared many times. This chain links TRBV6-2 or TRBV6-3 with TRBJ2-7; D is possibly TRBD1 (6 bases). The CDR3 runs 14 residues. The V gene's germline CDR1 is MNHEY and CDR2 SVGEGT. Trimming stripped 10 bases from V and 0 bases from J, with 16 bases between. CDR3 sequence reads: CATPTGTSSYEQYF. DNA of the CDR3: TGTGCCACCCCTACCGGGACAAGCTCCTACGAGCAGTACTTC.

This clonotype has more than one count but fewer than ten. The rearrangement joins TRBV4-1 to TRBJ1-6; D possibly corresponds to TRBD1 (6 bases). Germline V gene sequence: CDR1 MGHRA, CDR2 YSYEKL. This CDR3 comprises 16 residues. The germline V and J ends were trimmed by 1 base and 6 bases, with 13 bases remaining between them. DNA for the CDR3: TGCGCCAGCAGCCAAGGATTGCGGGACATTAATTCACCCCTCCACTTT. Protein: CASSQGLRDINSPLHF.

The J gene is TRBJ2-3, the V gene TRBV5-1; the D is unclear. The CDR3 has 14 residues. CDR1 is SGHRS, CDR2 YFSETQ, per germline. The germline V and J ends were trimmed by 4 bases and 4 bases, with 13 bases remaining between them. CDR3 DNA sequence: TGCGCCAGCAGCATATCCCGCACGGCAGATACGCAGTATTTT. Translated, it gives CASSISRTADTQYF.

This clonotype was counted a few times. J is TRBJ2-7 and V is TRBV5-1; 9 bases line up with TRBD2. The CDR3 extends over 13 amino acids. J gave up 3 bases and V 4 bases, and 2 bases lay outside the gene matches. The V gene's germline CDR1 is SGHRS and CDR2 YFSETQ. Written as DNA, the CDR3 is TGCGCCAGCAGCCCTAGCGGGGTCTACGAGCAGTACTTC. It encodes CASSPSGVYEQYF.

This clonotype appeared a few times. The CDR3 sequence is CATLFRYGYTF. For the CDR3, the DNA is TGTGCCACCTTGTTCCGGTATGGCTACACCTTC. The J gene is TRBJ1-2, the V gene TRBV24-1; no clear D. Germline values: CDR1 KGHDR, CDR2 SFDVKD. This CDR3 is built from 11 residues. Between the trimmed V and J ends, which lost 9 bases and 5 bases, there was a span of 9 bases.

The chain combines TRBV6-1 with TRBJ1-1, with TRBD1 as a possible D gene (6 bases). V gave up 7 bases and J gave up 1 base, with 13 bases separating them. The CDR3 runs to 14 residues. Germline CDR1 and CDR2: MNHNS and SASEGT. This CDR3 reads CASIQDSSNTEAFF. CDR3 nucleotide sequence: TGTGCCAGCATCCAGGACAGTTCGAACACTGAAGCTTTCTTT.

This clonotype was seen repeatedly, ten times or more. The chain recombines TRBV2 with TRBJ2-7, with D possibly TRBD2 on 6 matching bases. The CDR3 loop spans 13 amino acids. V was trimmed by 0 bases and J by 6 bases, leaving 9 bases between them. Germline V gives CDR1 SNHLY, CDR2 FYNNEI. CDR3 region: CASSEAGGIEQYF. CDR3 in DNA: TGTGCCAGCAGTGAAGCGGGGGGAATCGAGCAGTACTTC.

The sample holds many counts of this clonotype. This chain links TRBV12-3 or TRBV12-4 with TRBJ2-1; D may be TRBD1 (6 bases). The CDR3 runs 15 residues. V was cut by 5 bases and J by 5 bases, with 16 bases left in between. The CDR3 DNA reads as TGTGCCAGCAGTCCCCTGGACAGACAGAACAATGAGCAGTTCTTC. This codes for CASSPLDRQNNEQFF.

This clonotype was detected many times. The chain has TRBV5-1 and TRBJ2-3, with 7 bases lining up with TRBD2. Germline CDR1 SGHRS, CDR2 YFSETQ. The CDR3 is 15 amino acids. The V gene end was trimmed by 0 bases and the J gene end by 5 bases; junction bases not matched to a gene: 6. The CDR3 is CASSLDLADIDTQYF. CDR3 sequence (DNA): TGCGCCAGCAGCTTGGACCTAGCGGATATAGATACGCAGTATTTT.

This clonotype was picked up a small number of times. CDR3 in amino acids: CASSQETGGPSYTEAFF. The CDR3 DNA reads as TGTGCCAGCAGCCAAGAGACAGGGGGCCCATCATACACTGAAGCTTTCTTT. The chain couples TRBV3-1 to TRBJ1-1; 10 bases line up with TRBD1. Germline lookup yields CDR1 LGHDT and CDR2 YNNKEL (reference sequence). After removal of 0 bases from V and 3 bases from J, the junction contained 7 bases not matched to a gene. The CDR3 has 17 residues.

A few counts support this clonotype. The chain recombines TRBV28 with TRBJ1-5, with no clear D. The CDR3 is made up of 14 amino acids. From germline, CDR1 is MDHEN and CDR2 SYDVKM. Trimming removed 5 bases at V and 6 bases at J, with 14 bases between. The CDR3 loop reads CASSPIGFGQPQHF. The CDR3 DNA reads as TGTGCCAGCAGTCCCATCGGGTTTGGTCAGCCCCAGCATTTT.